This TCR beta chain was identified in a study of blood T cell repertoires in COVID-19. At the level of the study: Specimens from acute and convalescent COVID-19 originated in the United States, Italy and Spain.

Authors' data handling: Amplification of reference gene primers was used by the study to estimate nucleated cell counts. TCRdb's table, derived via immunoSEQ multiplex PCR, lists solely in-frame clones and lacks some. D and trimming were read from the DNA, whereas the V and J calls and clone size are those reported in that table. The sample yields roughly 250,000 clones, 82% seen once. Germline V gene lookup returns CDR1 SEHNR and CDR2 FQNEAQ (reference sequence). V lost 2 bases and J 0 bases, leaving 13 bases between the germline ends. This CDR3 comprises 16 residues. Sequencing input: peripheral blood. This TCR derives from a woman aged 60-75 years with active or convalescent COVID-19. The chain couples TRBV7-9 to TRBJ1-1, with D perhaps matching TRBD1 (6 bases). The CDR3 here is CASSLHGGAMNTEAFF. CDR3 in DNA: TGTGCCAGCAGCTTACACGGGGGGGCTATGAACACTGAAGCTTTCTTT.